This record concerns one T cell receptor beta chain sequence. In the original analysis: Nucleated cell counts were estimated from reference gene primer amplification. Produced via immunoSEQ multiplex PCR; TCRdb's table is partial and in-frame only. V and J calls plus clone size are reproduced from that table; the DNA served to infer D and trimming. This table has some 13,000 clones, 65% to 90% appearing once. This sample was taken from a study of blood T cell repertoires in COVID-19. Study summary: Sources were T cells, B-cell-depleted T cells, or PBMCs; the material itself was cDNA or gDNA.

Trimming cost V 5 bases and J 5 bases, with 20 bases left between them. CDR3 length equals 16 residues. CDR1 and CDR2 (germline): SGHTA, FQGTGA. The sequencing sample was made of peripheral blood. The origin of this receptor is an elderly man with acute or convalescent COVID-19. The genes are TRBV7-3 and TRBJ2-3, with D tentatively TRBD2 (6 bases). CDR3: CASSPSGGAVGDTQYF. For the CDR3, the DNA is TGTGCCAGCAGCCCCTCAGGCGGGGCGGTTGGAGATACGCAGTATTTT.